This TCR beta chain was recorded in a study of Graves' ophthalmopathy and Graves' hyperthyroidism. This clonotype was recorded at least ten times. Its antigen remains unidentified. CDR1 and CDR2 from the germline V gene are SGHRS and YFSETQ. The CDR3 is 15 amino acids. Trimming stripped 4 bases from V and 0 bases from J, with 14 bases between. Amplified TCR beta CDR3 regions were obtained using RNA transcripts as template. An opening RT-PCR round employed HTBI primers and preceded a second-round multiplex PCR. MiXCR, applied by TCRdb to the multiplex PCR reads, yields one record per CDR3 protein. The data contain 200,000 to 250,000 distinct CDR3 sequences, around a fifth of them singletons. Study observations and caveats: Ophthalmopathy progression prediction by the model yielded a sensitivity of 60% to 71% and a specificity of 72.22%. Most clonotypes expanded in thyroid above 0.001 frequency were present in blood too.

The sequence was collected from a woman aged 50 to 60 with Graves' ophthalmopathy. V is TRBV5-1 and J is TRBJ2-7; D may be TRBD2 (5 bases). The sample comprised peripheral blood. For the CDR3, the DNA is TGCGCCAGCAGCCTTGAGGCGGGCGCCTCCTACGAGCAGTACTTC. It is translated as CASSLEAGASYEQYF.